The 29 T cell receptor beta chains listed next were all sequenced from one sample in a study of neurological immune-mediated disorders. TCRdb re-called the 5' RACE reads through MiXCR, storing one row per CDR3 protein. The sample holds nearly 60,000 distinct CDR3 sequences, 3% to 3.5% seen once. Sequencing used PBMCs. These receptors were obtained from a woman in her sixties with multiple sclerosis.

Many counts were recorded for this clonotype. This sequence joins TRBV20-1 and TRBJ2-7; D call uncertain. The CDR3 has 15 residues. The V end was cut by 0 bases, the J end by 0 bases, with 12 bases between. CDR1 and CDR2 from the germline V gene are DFQATT and SNEGSKA (reference sequence). Here the CDR3 DNA reads TGCAGTGCTAGAGATCGACTTCTGAGCTCCTACGAGCAGTACTTC. Encoded protein: CSARDRLLSSYEQYF.

This clonotype has a count of ten or more. The CDR3 DNA reads TGTGCCAGCAGCTTGCCAGGGGTCACAGATACGCAGTATTTT. This translates into CASSLPGVTDTQYF. The chain has TRBV5-4 and TRBJ2-3; D perhaps matches TRBD1 (6 bases). The CDR3 length is 14 residues. Trimming pared 1 base from V and 2 bases from J, leaving 8 bases between. Germline V gene lookup returns CDR1 SGHNT and CDR2 YYREEE (reference sequence).

At least ten counts were recorded for this clonotype. V gene TRBV20-1 combines with J gene TRBJ1-4; TRBD1 agrees at 9 bases. Germline values: CDR1 DFQATT, CDR2 SNEGSKA (reference sequence). The J segment lost 8 bases and the V segment lost 5 bases, leaving 9 bases of the junction unmatched. This CDR3 contains 14 residues. The CDR3 nucleotides are TGCAGTGCTCGGGGACGGGACAGGGACGAAAAACTGTTTTTT. Translation: CSARGRDRDEKLFF.

At least ten counts were recorded for this clonotype. The gene calls are TRBV5-1 and TRBJ2-1; TRBD1 is a possible D gene (6 bases). The CDR3 is 14 residues long. In germline, CDR1 is SGHRS, CDR2 YFSETQ. Trimming took 4 bases from V and 5 from J, leaving 13 bases between them. CDR3 amino acids: CASSLWDTDNEQFF. The CDR3 DNA follows: TGCGCCAGCAGCCTATGGGACACCGACAATGAGCAGTTCTTC.

This clonotype has at least ten counts. The V gene is TRBV20-1, the J gene TRBJ1-4, with unresolved D. V shed 4 bases and J shed 7 bases, with 10 bases lying between them. This CDR3 region has 12 residues. Germline V lookup: CDR1 DFQATT, CDR2 SNEGSKA (reference sequence). The CDR3 region is CSATPDGEKLFF. The CDR3 DNA sequence: TGCAGTGCTACTCCGGACGGTGAAAAACTGTTTTTT.

This clonotype showed up many times. J is TRBJ2-1 and V is TRBV14; the D gene is possibly TRBD1 (5 bases). In germline, CDR1 is SGHDN, CDR2 FVKESK. The CDR3 is 17 residues long. V lost 1 base and J 7 bases, leaving 20 bases between the germline ends. The CDR3 region has the DNA TGTGCCAGCAGCCAAGCGGCCTTTCGACAGTTCCCTAATGAGCAGTTCTTC. Its protein is CASSQAAFRQFPNEQFF.

The chain combines TRBV4-2 with TRBJ1-2; D is unclear. The V end lost 4 bases, the J end lost 4 bases, and 13 bases lay between the germline ends. CDR1 is LGHNA and CDR2 is YNFKEQ in the germline V gene. The CDR3 contains 14 residues. Here the CDR3 reads CASSRGGSGYGYTF. The CDR3 nucleotides read TGTGCCAGCAGCCGCGGCGGGAGCGGCTATGGCTACACCTTC.

This clonotype has a count of ten or more. The V gene is TRBV18, the J gene TRBJ2-6; D is perhaps TRBD1 (5 bases). The CDR3 sequence is 18 residues long. Germline V gene lookup returns CDR1 KGHSH and CDR2 LQKENI. V was shortened by 5 bases and J by 2 bases, with 19 bases between the two germline ends. CDR3 nucleotides: TGTGCCAGCTCAGTCCTCAAAGGGGTCCCTGCTGGGGCCAACGTCCTGACTTTC. Protein: CASSVLKGVPAGANVLTF.

This clonotype was observed at least ten times. This chain links TRBV2 with TRBJ2-1, with a possible D match to TRBD2 (8 bases). CDR1 is SNHLY, CDR2 FYNNEI, per germline. Trimming stripped 11 bases from V and 9 bases from J, with 29 bases between. The CDR3 covers 16 residues. The CDR3 DNA sequence: TGTGCCGGTACATTAGGGGGCAGCGGGAGAGGAAGTGAGCAGTTCTTC. This gives the protein CAGTLGGSGRGSEQFF.

This clonotype was picked up many times. The chain carries TRBV6-2 or TRBV6-3 and TRBJ2-1; the D call may be TRBD1 or TRBD2 (5 bases each). The germline CDR1 and CDR2 sequences are MNHEY and SVGEGT. The V end was cut by 4 bases, the J end by 10 bases, with 8 bases between. The CDR3 totals 11 residues. CDR3 DNA: TGTGCCAGCAGTTCCGGGGCCGAGCAGTTCTTC. This codes for CASSSGAEQFF.

In this sample, this clonotype turned up many times. The chain has TRBV5-1 and TRBJ2-1; D may be TRBD2 (6 bases). Germline-derived CDR1 and CDR2 are SGHRS and YFSETQ. The CDR3 has 14 amino acids. V lost 4 bases and J 8 bases, leaving 16 bases between the germline ends. CDR3 region: CASSHGGAGYEQFF. CDR3 nucleotide sequence: TGCGCCAGCAGCCACGGTGGGGCGGGATATGAGCAGTTCTTC.

This clonotype came up many times. The V gene is TRBV15, the J gene TRBJ1-1; TRBD1 is a possible D gene (6 bases). Germline V lookup: CDR1 LNHNV, CDR2 YYDKDF (reference sequence). The ends were cut back, 0 bases at V and 5 bases at J, with 13 bases in the middle. The CDR3 spans 15 residues. CDR3 loop: CATSRDRGRGTEAFF. The CDR3 DNA reads as TGTGCCACCAGCAGAGATCGGGGGCGCGGGACTGAAGCTTTCTTT.

There are a few counts of this clonotype. This chain uses TRBV10-3 with TRBJ2-7; 8 nucleotides agree with TRBD2. CDR3 length equals 15 residues. Germline CDR1 ENHRY, CDR2 SYGVKD. Unmatched junction bases numbered 11, after V lost 3 bases and J lost 7 bases. The CDR3 DNA follows: TGTGCCATCAGTGAACGGAGCGGGAGAGGCGGGGAGCAGTACTTC. It is translated as CAISERSGRGGEQYF.

This clonotype was detected ten times or more. The chain is built from TRBV20-1 and TRBJ2-7, with D unclear. Germline CDR1 is DFQATT and CDR2 is SNEGSKA (reference sequence). CDR3 length equals 12 residues. CDR3 sequence: CGPRTDSYEQYF. CDR3 sequence (DNA): TGCGGGCCCCGGACCGATTCCTACGAGCAGTACTTC.

This clonotype was detected only a few times. V is TRBV15 and J is TRBJ2-3, with 7 positions matching TRBD2. CDR1 and CDR2 from the germline V gene are LNHNV and YYDKDF (reference sequence). The CDR3 has 17 amino acids. The trim removed 0 bases at V and 0 bases at J, leaving 6 bases unmatched. CDR3 residues: CATSRDRAGPSTDTQYF. The DNA of the CDR3 is TGTGCCACCAGCAGAGATCGAGCGGGACCTAGCACAGATACGCAGTATTTT.

This clonotype showed up many times. The rearrangement uses TRBV5-1 and TRBJ2-4; maybe TRBD1 (6 bases). CDR1 and CDR2 from the germline V gene are SGHRS and YFSETQ. Trimming cost V 4 bases and J 6 bases, with 11 bases left between them. The CDR3 totals 13 residues. The CDR3 sequence is CASSPDSRNIQYF. CDR3 DNA: TGCGCCAGCAGCCCGGACAGTAGAAACATTCAGTACTTC.

This clonotype has at least ten counts. The chain is built from TRBV5-1 and TRBJ1-5; a weak D match, TRBD1 (6 bases). The CDR3 contains 14 residues. Germline CDR1 is SGHRS and CDR2 is YFSETQ. V dropped 1 base and J dropped 6 bases, with 11 bases sitting between them. The CDR3 sequence is CASSLTGMGQPQHF. In nucleotides, the CDR3 is TGCGCCAGCAGCTTGACAGGGATGGGTCAGCCCCAGCATTTT.

This clonotype has ten or more counts. The chain combines TRBV20-1 with TRBJ1-2; D perhaps matches TRBD1 (6 bases). Trimming removed 6 bases at V and 2 bases at J, with 16 bases between. The germline V gene has CDR1 DFQATT and CDR2 SNEGSKA (reference sequence). This CDR3 contains 14 residues. CDR3 DNA: TGCAGTGCCAAGACCTACGGACAGAACTATGGCTACACCTTC. It specifies CSAKTYGQNYGYTF.

This clonotype has at least ten counts. The chain uses TRBV12-3 or TRBV12-4 and TRBJ2-7, with D unclear. Deletions cut 3 bases from V and 7 bases from J, with 19 bases between. The CDR3 spans 15 residues. The CDR3, as DNA: TGTGCCAGCAGTTTTGGGTCCACAAGTTTCGGAGAGCAGTACTTC. Encoded protein: CASSFGSTSFGEQYF.

At least ten counts were recorded for this clonotype. This chain connects TRBV7-3 to TRBJ2-7; the D gene is possibly TRBD1 (6 bases). The CDR3 has 15 amino acids. Germline V gives CDR1 SGHTA, CDR2 FQGTGA. Trimming pared 6 bases from V and 1 base from J, leaving 16 bases between. CDR3: CASSRTGDTSYEQYF. In DNA, the CDR3 is TGTGCCAGCAGTCGAACCGGGGACACGTCCTACGAGCAGTACTTC.

This clonotype occurred many times. The chain is built from TRBV9 and TRBJ2-5, with D possibly matching TRBD2 (6 bases). V lost 0 bases to trimming and J lost 5 bases, with 17 bases between them. CDR1 is SGDLS, CDR2 YYNGEE, per germline. The CDR3 is 16 residues long. For the CDR3, the DNA is TGTGCCAGCAGCGTAGTCGGCGGGACCCAAGGGGAGACCCAGTACTTC. It yields the protein CASSVVGGTQGETQYF.

This clonotype was recorded at least ten times. The chain uses TRBV29-1 and TRBJ1-4; D not resolved. The CDR3 consists of 13 residues. Trimming took off 4 bases at V and 7 bases at J, with 13 bases between the two ends. Per germline, CDR1 SQVTM and CDR2 ANQGSEA. CDR3 sequence: CSVASGTGEKLFF. CDR3 DNA: TGCAGCGTTGCCTCGGGAACGGGTGAAAAACTGTTTTTT.

The chain carries TRBV20-1 and TRBJ2-3, with D tentatively TRBD1 (6 bases). Trimming took 7 bases from V and 4 from J, leaving 15 bases between them. From germline, CDR1 is DFQATT and CDR2 SNEGSKA (reference sequence). This CDR3 contains 13 residues. As DNA, the CDR3 is TGCAGTGATAGGGGGAAGGCAGCAGATACGCAGTATTTT. Protein: CSDRGKAADTQYF.

The sample holds many counts of this clonotype. The chain links TRBV7-9 to TRBJ2-1, with 7 bases that match TRBD2. CDR3 length: 14 residues. Germline CDR1 is SEHNR and CDR2 is FQNEAQ (reference sequence). V shed 1 base and J 7 bases; nucleotides not matched to a gene: 4. CDR3 DNA: TGTGCCAGCAGCTTAGGCGGGAGCGGGAATGAGCAGTTCTTC. This encodes CASSLGGSGNEQFF. The whole variable domain, filled in from reference TRBV7-9 and TRBJ2-1, reads DTGVSQNPRHKITKRGQNVTFRCDPISEHNRLYWYRQTLGQGPEFLTYFQNEAQLEKSRLLSDRFSAERPKGSFSTLEIQRTEQGDSAMYLCASSLGGSGNEQFFGPGTRLTVL.

This clonotype was seen at least ten times. The rearrangement uses TRBV5-1 and TRBJ2-3; the D gene could be TRBD1 or TRBD2 (5 bases each). The germline CDR1 and CDR2 sequences are SGHRS and YFSETQ. CDR3 length: 15 residues. The V and J ends lost 0 bases and 1 base respectively, with 9 bases between them. Written as DNA, the CDR3 is TGCGCCAGCAGCTTGGCCGGGGCCCGCACAGATACGCAGTATTTT. It is translated as CASSLAGARTDTQYF.

This clonotype was detected many times. The chain is built from TRBV3-1 and TRBJ1-4, with D tentatively TRBD1 (5 bases). Trimming left V 4 bases short and J 8 bases short, with 17 bases between. The CDR3 runs 15 residues. Per the germline V gene, CDR1 is LGHDT and CDR2 is YNNKEL (reference sequence). CDR3 loop: CASSPRGGSMEKLFF. The CDR3 bases are TGTGCCAGCAGCCCCCGCGGGGGTTCGATGGAAAAACTGTTTTTT.

This clonotype was picked up many times. The chain has TRBV7-9 and TRBJ2-7, with a weak D call TRBD1 (5 bases). The length of the CDR3 is 14 residues. V dropped 5 bases and J dropped 2 bases, with 13 bases sitting between them. In germline, CDR1 is SEHNR, CDR2 FQNEAQ (reference sequence). Here the CDR3 reads CASSPMGLPYEQYF. The DNA for the CDR3 is TGTGCCAGCAGCCCGATGGGGCTTCCCTACGAGCAGTACTTC.

This clonotype was observed many times. This sequence joins TRBV27 and TRBJ2-7; tentative D call: TRBD2 (6 bases). The germline CDR1 and CDR2 sequences are MNHEY and SMNVEV (reference sequence). This CDR3 region has 19 residues. Between the trimmed V and J ends, which lost 0 bases and 4 bases, there was a span of 25 bases. CDR3 sequence: CASSLSLAIPGVFEYEQYF. In nucleotides, the CDR3 is TGTGCCAGCAGTTTATCGTTGGCAATACCGGGAGTGTTTGAGTACGAGCAGTACTTC.

Comment on this clonotype: It may be a read error: a sequence one base away is much more abundant. The V and J genes are TRBV5-4 and TRBJ1-4; D unclear. The CDR3 is 14 residues long. Looked up from germline, CDR1 is SGHNT and CDR2 is YYREEE (reference sequence). CDR3 DNA sequence: TGTGTCAGCAGCTTGTGGGGAATTGGGGAAAAACTGTTTTTT. Its protein is CVSSLWGIGEKLFF.